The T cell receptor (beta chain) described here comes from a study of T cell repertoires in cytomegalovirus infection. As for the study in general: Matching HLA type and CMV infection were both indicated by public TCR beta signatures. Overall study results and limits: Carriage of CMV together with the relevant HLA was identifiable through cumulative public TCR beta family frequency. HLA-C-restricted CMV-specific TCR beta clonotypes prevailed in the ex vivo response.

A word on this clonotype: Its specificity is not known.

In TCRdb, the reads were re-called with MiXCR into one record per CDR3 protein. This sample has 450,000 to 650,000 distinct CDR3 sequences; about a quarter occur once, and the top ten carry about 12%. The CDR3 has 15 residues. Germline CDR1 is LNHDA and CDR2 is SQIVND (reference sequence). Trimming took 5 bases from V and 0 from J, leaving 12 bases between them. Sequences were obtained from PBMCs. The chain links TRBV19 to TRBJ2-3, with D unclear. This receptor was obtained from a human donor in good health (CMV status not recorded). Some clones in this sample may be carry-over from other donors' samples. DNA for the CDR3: TGTGCCAGTAGTCTGGACGAATCTAGCACAGATACGCAGTATTTT. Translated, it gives CASSLDESSTDTQYF.